A selection of T cell receptor beta chains follows, all from one sample in a study of identical twins. In TCRdb, the 5' RACE reads were re-called with MiXCR into one record per CDR3 protein. The profile shows around 570,000 distinct CDR3 sequences, approximately 9.6% of them singletons. These records were also assigned to another study, of yellow fever vaccine responses in identical twins.

Sample: PBMCs. Source of these receptors: a woman aged 18-35 years in good health. Both conserved end residues are part of each CDR3.

j_call v_call cdr3_aa
TRBJ2-1 TRBV6-1 CASSTAGLGYNEQFF
TRBJ2-7 TRBV7-9 CASSLHPSYEQYF
TRBJ2-4 TRBV20-1 CSATKLAAGTKNIQYF
TRBJ2-6 TRBV20-1 CSARDNLGTASGANVLTF
TRBJ1-2 TRBV20-1 CSARNREDHGYTF
TRBJ1-1 TRBV4-2 CASTGNLMNTEAFF
TRBJ2-7 TRBV7-3 CASSLMFGTSDEQYF
TRBJ1-1 TRBV18 CASSPLRENTEAFF
TRBJ2-5 TRBV7-6 CASSLGLAGDQETQYF
TRBJ2-5 TRBV7-3 CASSPGVAGVGETQYF
TRBJ2-5 TRBV18 CASSPQTGEETQYF
TRBJ1-2 TRBV27 CASSVTEYYGYTF
TRBJ2-7 TRBV7-9 CASSPPLATSGTYEQYF
TRBJ1-6 TRBV12-3/TRBV12-4 CASSLGSYNSPLHF